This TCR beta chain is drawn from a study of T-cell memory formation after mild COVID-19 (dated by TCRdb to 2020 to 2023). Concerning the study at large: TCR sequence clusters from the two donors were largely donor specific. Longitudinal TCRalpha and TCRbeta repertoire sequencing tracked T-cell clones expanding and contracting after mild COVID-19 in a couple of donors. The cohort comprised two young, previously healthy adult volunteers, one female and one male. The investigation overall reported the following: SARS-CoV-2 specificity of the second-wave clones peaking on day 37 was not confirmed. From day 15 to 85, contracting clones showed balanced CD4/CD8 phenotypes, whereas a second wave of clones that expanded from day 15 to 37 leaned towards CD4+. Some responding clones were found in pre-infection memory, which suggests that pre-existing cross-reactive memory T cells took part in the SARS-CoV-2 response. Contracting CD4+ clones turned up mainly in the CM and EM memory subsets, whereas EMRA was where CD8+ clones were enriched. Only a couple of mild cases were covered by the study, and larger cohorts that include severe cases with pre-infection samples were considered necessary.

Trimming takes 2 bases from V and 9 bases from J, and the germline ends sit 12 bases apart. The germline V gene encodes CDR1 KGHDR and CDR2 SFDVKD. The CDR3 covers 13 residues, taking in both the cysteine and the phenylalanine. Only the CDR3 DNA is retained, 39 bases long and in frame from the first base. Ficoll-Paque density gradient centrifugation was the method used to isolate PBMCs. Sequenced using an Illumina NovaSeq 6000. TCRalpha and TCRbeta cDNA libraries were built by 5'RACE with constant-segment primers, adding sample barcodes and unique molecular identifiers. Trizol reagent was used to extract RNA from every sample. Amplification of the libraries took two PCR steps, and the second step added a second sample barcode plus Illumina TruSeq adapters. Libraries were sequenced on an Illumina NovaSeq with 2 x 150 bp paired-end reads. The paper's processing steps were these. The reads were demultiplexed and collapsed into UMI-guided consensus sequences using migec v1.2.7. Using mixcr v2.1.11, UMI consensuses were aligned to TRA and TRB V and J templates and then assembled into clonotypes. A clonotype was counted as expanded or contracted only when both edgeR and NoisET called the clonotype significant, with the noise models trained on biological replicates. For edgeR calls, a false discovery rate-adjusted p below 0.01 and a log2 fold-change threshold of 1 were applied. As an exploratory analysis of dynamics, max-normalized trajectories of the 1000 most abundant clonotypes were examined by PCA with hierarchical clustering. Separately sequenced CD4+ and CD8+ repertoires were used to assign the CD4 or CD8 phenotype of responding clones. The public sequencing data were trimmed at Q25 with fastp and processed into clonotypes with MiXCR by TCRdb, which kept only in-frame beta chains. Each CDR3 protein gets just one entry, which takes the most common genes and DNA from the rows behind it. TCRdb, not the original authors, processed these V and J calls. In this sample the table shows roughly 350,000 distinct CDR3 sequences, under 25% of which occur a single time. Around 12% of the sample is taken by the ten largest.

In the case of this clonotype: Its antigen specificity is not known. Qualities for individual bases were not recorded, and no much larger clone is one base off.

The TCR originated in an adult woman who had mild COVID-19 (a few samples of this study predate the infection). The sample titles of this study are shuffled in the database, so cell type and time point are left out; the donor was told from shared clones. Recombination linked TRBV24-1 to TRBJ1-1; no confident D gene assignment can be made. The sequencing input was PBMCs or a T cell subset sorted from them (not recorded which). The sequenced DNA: TGTGCCACCAGTGATTATGGGGAGAACCAAGCTTTCTTT. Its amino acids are CATSDYGENQAFF.